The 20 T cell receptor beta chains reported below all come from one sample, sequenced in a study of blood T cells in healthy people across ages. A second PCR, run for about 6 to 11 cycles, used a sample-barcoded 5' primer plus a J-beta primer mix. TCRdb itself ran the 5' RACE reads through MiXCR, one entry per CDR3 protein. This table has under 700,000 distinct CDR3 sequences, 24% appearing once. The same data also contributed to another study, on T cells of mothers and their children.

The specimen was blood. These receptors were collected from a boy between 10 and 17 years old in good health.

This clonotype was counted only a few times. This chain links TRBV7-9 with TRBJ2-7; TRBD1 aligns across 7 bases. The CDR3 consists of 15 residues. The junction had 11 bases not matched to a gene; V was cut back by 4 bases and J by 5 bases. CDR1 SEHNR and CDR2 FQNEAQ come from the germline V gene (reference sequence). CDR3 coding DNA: TGTGCCAGCAGCTCCGACAGGGAGATGGTCCACGAGCAGTACTTC. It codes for CASSSDREMVHEQYF.

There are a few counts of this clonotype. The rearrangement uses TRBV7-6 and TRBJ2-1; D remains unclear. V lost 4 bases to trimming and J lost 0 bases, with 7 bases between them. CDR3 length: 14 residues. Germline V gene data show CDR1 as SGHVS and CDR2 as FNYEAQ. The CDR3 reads CASSSSDSYNEQFF. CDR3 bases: TGTGCCAGCAGCTCCTCGGACTCCTACAATGAGCAGTTCTTC.

The CDR3, as DNA: TGTGCCAGCAGACCCGGACAGGGGGGGGACTATGGCTACACCTTC. Its protein is CASRPGQGGDYGYTF. The gene calls are TRBV6-2 or TRBV6-3 and TRBJ1-2; 10 nucleotides line up with TRBD1. CDR1 MNHEY and CDR2 SVGEGT come from the germline V gene. With 6 bases clipped from V and 3 bases from J, the junction kept 7 bases outside the gene matches. This CDR3 contains 15 residues.

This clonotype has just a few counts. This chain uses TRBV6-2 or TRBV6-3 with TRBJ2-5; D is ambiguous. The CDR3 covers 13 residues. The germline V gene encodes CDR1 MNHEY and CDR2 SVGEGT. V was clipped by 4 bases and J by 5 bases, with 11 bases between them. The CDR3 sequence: CASSFIHTETQYF. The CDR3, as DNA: TGTGCCAGCAGTTTCATTCATACGGAGACCCAGTACTTC.

CDR3 sequence (DNA): TGTGCCAGCAGCGTATTGACAGTAAATGAAAAACTGTTTTTT. Translation: CASSVLTVNEKLFF. This chain connects TRBV7-9 to TRBJ1-4; maybe TRBD1 (5 bases). This CDR3 has 14 amino acids. Germline lookup yields CDR1 SEHNR and CDR2 FQNEAQ (reference sequence). V was pared by 5 bases and J by 5 bases, with 12 bases between. Complete variable domain (other parts from reference TRBV7-9 and TRBJ1-4): DTGVSQNPRHKITKRGQNVTFRCDPISEHNRLYWYRQTLGQGPEFLTYFQNEAQLEKSRLLSDRFSAERPKGSFSTLEIQRTEQGDSAMYLCASSVLTVNEKLFFGSGTQLSVL.

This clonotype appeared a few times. This chain's CDR3 is CASSTSGGTYEQYF. The CDR3, as DNA: TGTGCCAGCAGTACTAGCGGGGGGACCTACGAGCAGTACTTC. The chain is built from TRBV6-2 or TRBV6-3 and TRBJ2-7; 12 bases fit TRBD2. The CDR3 runs 14 residues. V was pared by 5 bases and J by 2 bases, with 1 base of the junction left unmatched. CDR1 is MNHEY and CDR2 is SVGEGT in the germline V gene.

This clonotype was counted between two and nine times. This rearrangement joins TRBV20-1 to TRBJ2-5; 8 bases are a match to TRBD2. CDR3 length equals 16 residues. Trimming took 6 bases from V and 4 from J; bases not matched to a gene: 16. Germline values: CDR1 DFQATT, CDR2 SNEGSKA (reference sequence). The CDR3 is CSAKKTSGSWAETQYF. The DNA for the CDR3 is TGCAGTGCCAAAAAGACGAGCGGGAGCTGGGCAGAGACCCAGTACTTC.

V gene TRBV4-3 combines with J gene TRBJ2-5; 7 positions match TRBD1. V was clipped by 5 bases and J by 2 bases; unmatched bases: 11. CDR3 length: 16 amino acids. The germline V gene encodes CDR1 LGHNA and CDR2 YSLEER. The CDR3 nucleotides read TGCGCCAGCAGCTACTCCTGGACAGGCGGACAAGAGACCCAGTACTTC. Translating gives CASSYSWTGGQETQYF.

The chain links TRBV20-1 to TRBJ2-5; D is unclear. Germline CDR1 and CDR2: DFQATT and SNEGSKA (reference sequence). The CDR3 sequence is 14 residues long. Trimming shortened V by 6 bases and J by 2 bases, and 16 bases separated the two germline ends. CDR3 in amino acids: CSAMTWGSQETQYF. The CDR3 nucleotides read TGCAGTGCCATGACCTGGGGTTCACAAGAGACCCAGTACTTC.

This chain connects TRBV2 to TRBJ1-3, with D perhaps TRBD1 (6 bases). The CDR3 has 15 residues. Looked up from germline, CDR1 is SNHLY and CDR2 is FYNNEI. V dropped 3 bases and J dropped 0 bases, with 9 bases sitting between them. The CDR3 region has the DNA TGTGCCAGCAGTGAGAGGGGGAACTCTGGAAACACCATATATTTT. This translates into CASSERGNSGNTIYF. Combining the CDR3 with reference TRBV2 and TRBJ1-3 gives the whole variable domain EPEVTQTPSHQVTQMGQEVILRCVPISNHLYFYWYRQILGQKVEFLVSFYNNEISEKSEIFDDQFSVERPDGSNFTLKIRSTKLEDSAMYFCASSERGNSGNTIYFGEGSWLTVV.

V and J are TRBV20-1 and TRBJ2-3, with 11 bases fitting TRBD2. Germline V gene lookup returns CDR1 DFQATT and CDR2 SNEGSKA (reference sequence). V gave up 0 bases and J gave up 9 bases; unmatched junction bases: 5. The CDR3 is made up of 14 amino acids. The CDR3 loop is CSARDIAGGYTQYF. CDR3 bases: TGCAGTGCTAGAGATATAGCGGGGGGGTACACGCAGTATTTT.

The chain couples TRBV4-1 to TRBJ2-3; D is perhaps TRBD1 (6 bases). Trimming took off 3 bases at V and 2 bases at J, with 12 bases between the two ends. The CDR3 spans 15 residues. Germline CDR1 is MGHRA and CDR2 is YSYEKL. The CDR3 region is CASSQIWGPTDTQYF. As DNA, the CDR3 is TGCGCCAGCAGCCAGATCTGGGGGCCCACAGATACGCAGTATTTT.

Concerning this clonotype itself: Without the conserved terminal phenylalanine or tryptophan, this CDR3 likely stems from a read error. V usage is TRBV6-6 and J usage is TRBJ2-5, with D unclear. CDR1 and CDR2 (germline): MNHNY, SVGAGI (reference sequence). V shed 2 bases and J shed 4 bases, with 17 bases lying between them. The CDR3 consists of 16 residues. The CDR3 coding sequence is TGTGCCAGCAGTTACCAAGGTTTGGCGGACGGAGAGACCCAGTACTCC. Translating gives CASSYQGLADGETQYS.

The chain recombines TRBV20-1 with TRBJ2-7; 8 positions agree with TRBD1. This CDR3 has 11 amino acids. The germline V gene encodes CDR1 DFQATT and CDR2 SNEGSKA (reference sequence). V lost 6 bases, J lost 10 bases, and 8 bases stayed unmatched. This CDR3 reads CSAPGGSGQYF. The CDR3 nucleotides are TGCAGTGCCCCAGGGGGCTCCGGACAGTACTTC.

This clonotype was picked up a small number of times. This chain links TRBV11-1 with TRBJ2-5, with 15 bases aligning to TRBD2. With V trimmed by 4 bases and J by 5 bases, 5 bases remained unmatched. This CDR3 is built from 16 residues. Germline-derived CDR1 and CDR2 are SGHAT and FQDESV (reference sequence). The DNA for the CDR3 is TGTGCCAGCAGCTCTGGACTAGCGGGGGGGTTTGAGACCCAGTACTTC. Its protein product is CASSSGLAGGFETQYF.

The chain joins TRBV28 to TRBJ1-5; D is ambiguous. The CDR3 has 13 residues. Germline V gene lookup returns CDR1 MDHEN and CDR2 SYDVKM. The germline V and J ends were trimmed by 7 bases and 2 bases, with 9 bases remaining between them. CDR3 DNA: TGTGCCAGCAATGACGGTCGCAATCAGCCCCAGCATTTT. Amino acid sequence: CASNDGRNQPQHF. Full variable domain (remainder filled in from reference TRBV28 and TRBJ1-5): DVKVTQSSRYLVKRTGEKVFLECVQDMDHENMFWYRQDPGLGLRLIYFSYDVKMKEKGDIPEGYSVSREKKERFSLILESASTNQTSMYLCASNDGRNQPQHFGDGTRLSIL.

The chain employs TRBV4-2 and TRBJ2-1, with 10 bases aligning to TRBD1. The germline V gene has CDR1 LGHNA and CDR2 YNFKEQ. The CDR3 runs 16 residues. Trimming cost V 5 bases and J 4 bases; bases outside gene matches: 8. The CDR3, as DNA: TGTGCCAGCAGCTCTTCGGGACAGGGGTGGTACAATGAGCAGTTCTTC. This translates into CASSSSGQGWYNEQFF.

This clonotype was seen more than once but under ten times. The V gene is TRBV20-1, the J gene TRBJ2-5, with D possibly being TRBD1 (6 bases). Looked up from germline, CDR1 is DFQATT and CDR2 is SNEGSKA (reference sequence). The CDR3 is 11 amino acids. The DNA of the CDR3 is TGCAGACTGCAACAGGGAGAGACCCAGTACTTC. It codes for CRLQQGETQYF.

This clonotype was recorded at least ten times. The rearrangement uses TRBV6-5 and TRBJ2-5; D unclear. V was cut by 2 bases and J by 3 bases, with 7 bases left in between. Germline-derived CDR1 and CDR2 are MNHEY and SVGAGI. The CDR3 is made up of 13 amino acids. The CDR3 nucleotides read TGTGCCAGCAGTTACGGCCACAAAGAGACCCAGTACTTC. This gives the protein CASSYGHKETQYF.

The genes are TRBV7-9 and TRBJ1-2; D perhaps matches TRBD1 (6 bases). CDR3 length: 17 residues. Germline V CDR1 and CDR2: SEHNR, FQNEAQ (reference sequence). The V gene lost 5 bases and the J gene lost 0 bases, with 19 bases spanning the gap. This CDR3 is CASSPHGRDTTNYGYTF. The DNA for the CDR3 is TGTGCCAGCAGCCCGCATGGACGGGACACCACTAACTATGGCTACACCTTC.